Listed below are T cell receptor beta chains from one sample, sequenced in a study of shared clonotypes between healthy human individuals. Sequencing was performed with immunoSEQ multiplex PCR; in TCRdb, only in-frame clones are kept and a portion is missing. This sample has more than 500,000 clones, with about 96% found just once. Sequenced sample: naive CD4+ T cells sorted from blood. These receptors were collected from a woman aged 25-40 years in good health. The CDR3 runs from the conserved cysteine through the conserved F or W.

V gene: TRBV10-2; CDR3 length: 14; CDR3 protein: CASSLPRTGNTIYF
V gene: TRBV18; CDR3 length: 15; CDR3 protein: CASSPLASGYNEQFF
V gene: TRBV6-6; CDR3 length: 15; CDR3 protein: CASSYYQPNTGELFF
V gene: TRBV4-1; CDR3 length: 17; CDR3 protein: CASSPSPGGGRLEKLFF
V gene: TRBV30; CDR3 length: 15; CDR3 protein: CAWSVGTSGYNEQFF
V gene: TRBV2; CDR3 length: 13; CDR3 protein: CASTSYHREKLFF
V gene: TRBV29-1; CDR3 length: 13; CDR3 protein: CSVLQGGWVAQYF
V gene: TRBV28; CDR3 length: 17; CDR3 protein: CASSGRAGQGAGQPQHF
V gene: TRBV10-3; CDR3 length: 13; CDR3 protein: CATRDSSNYGYTF
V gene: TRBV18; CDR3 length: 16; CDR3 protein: CASSPRSLAGVNEQFF
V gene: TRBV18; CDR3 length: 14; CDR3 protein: CASSFGEGGQPQHF
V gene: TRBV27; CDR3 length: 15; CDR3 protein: CASSGTGLAGDTQYF
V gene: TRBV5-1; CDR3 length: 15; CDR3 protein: CASSLTPPNTGELFF
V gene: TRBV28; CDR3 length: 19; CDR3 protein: CASNLHIYQGRTSNQPQHF
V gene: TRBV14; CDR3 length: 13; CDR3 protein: CATTRQSNYGYTF